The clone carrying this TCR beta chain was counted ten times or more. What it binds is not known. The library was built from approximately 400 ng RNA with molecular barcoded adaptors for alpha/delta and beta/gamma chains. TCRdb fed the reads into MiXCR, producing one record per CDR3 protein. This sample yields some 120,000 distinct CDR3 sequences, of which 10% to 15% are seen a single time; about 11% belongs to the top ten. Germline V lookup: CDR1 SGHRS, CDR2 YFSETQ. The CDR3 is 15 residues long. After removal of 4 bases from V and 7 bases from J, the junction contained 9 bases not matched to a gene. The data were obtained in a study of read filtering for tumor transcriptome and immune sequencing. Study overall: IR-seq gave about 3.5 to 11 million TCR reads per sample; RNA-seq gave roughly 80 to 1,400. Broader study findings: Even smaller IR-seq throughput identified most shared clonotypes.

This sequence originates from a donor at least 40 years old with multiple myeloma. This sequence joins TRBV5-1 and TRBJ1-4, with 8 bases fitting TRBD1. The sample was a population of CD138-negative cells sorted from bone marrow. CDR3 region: CASSLGQGAGEKLFF. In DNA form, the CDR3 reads TGCGCCAGCAGCCTAGGACAGGGCGCCGGTGAAAAACTGTTTTTT.